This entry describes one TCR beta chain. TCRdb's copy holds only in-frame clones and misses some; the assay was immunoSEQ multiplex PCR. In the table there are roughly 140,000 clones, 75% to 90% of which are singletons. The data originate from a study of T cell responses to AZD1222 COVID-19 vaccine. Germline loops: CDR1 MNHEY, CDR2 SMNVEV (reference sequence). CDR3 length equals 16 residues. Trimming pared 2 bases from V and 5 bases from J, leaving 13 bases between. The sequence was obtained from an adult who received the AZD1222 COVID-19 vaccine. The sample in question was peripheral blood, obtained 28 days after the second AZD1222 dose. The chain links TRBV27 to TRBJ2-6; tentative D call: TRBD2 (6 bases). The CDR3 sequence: CASSLGGTNRANVLTF. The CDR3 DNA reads TGTGCCAGCAGTTTAGGGGGGACGAACAGGGCCAACGTCCTGACTTTC.